The entry below gives a single TCR beta chain sequence along with its context. This clonotype was observed a few times. Its specific antigen is unknown. Base-call qualities are not available, and no considerably larger clone is one nucleotide away. CDR1 SGHDN and CDR2 FVKESK were looked up in the germline V gene. The V and J ends are trimmed by 1 base and 4 bases, leaving 13 bases between them. The cysteine opens and the phenylalanine closes a CDR3 of 15 amino acids. Solely the CDR3 DNA is kept, with 45 bases framed from the first base. The data originate from a study of regulatory T cells in long-lasting Graves disease (dated by TCRdb to the early 2020s). About the investigation overall: Antithyroid drugs had been taken for less than 3 months by newly diagnosed Graves' disease patients. The study was registered as a clinical trial and conducted in China. This study used TCR sequencing and RNA sequencing of peripheral blood to compare persistent Graves' disease patients against newly diagnosed Graves' disease patients. A total of around 33 samples were covered by TCR sequencing, comprising around 13 persistent and some 20 newly diagnosed Graves' disease patients. The paper as a whole reports these results and caveats: Persistent disease showed preferential use of TRBV28, TRBJ1-2 and TRBJ2-5, whereas newly diagnosed disease favored TRBV20-1 and TRBJ2-1. The authors acknowledged the small sample size as a limitation that may reduce accuracy. Sequencing and analysis were limited to the TCR beta chain. Peripheral blood alone was examined, since thyroid tissue, which constituted the primary lesion, could not be accessed. Persistent Graves' disease patients showed lower TCR Shannon entropy and fewer highly expanded clones than newly diagnosed patients, suggesting clonal expansion. More public clonotypes were shared among persistent patients (roughly 3,000) than among newly diagnosed patients (roughly 960).

Receptor libraries were prepared by multiplex PCR. TCRdb lists the instrument as Illumina HiSeq 4000. TCR beta libraries were built with iRepertoire HTBI primers and Arm-PCR amplification of CDR3 regions. Before sequencing, the PCR products went through gel purification. Processing in the source paper ran as follows. A total of some 65 TRBV and some 15 TRBJ segments were identified across samples and were used for gene usage analysis of CDR3 amino acid clonotypes. COPE and FqMerger were used to merge the filtered high-quality paired reads into contigs. Contigs were aligned with BLAST to IMGT TRBV, TRBD and TRBJ reference genes, and CDR3 was defined per IMGT. Clonotypes above 0.1% frequency were classified as highly expanded clones. Shannon entropy was used to measure repertoire diversity, and the Gini coefficient was used to measure V-J evenness. Clonotypes shared by more than one individual were considered public. The public reads were run again by TCRdb, first through fastp at Q25 and then through MiXCR, and only productive beta chains were kept. Identical CDR3 proteins give one entry, which carries the most common genes and DNA. The V and J calls were determined by TCRdb, not by the authors. Present in this sample are about 220,000 distinct CDR3 sequences, roughly 19% of which were seen just once. Approximately 12% of the sample lies in the top ten.

The time point label here, explained by the study, means: newly diagnosed GD, antithyroid drugs for less than 3 months. RNA was extracted from PBMCs in TRIzol for both TCR sequencing and RNA sequencing. Graves' disease was diagnosed according to American Thyroid Association guidelines. The patients came from an endocrinology department in Xi'an, China. Each patient gave 7 to 9.5 milliliters of peripheral blood, collected in an EDTA anticoagulant tube. PBMCs were isolated by Ficoll Paque Plus density gradient separation without further T cell sorting. An Agilent 2100 Bioanalyzer and agarose gel were used to check RNA quality, while a NanoDrop 2000 measured RNA concentration. These same data were also listed under a study on T cells in Graves' hyperthyroidism and ophthalmopathy. Reported in the second study: Stable Graves' hyperthyroidism was defined as the absence of progression to ophthalmopathy over 18 months of follow-up. Hyperthyroidism patients were aged 18 to 65 years and newly diagnosed, with disease duration of less than 2 months. Patients with uncontrolled infections, other autoimmune diseases, pregnancy or lactation were excluded. Diagnoses were based on clinical symptoms, serum thyroxine and TRAb, thyroid ultrasound and orbital computed tomography. A first-round RT-PCR of the TCR CDR3 used the HTBI primer set with the Qiagen OneStep RT-PCR kit. Blood samples also contained most of the expanded thyroid clonotypes (frequency above 0.001), which suggests that blood repertoires may reflect thyroid immune responses. Ophthalmopathy was separated from stable hyperthyroidism by a 13 V-J signature model, with over 85% sensitivity and approximately 81% specificity obtained in cross-validation and 80%/75% obtained in testing. During validation, the model predicted progression to ophthalmopathy a median of roughly six months ahead of onset, with just under 71% sensitivity and roughly 75% specificity. A discovery cohort of about 100 patients, roughly 45 with Graves' ophthalmopathy and about 58 with stable Graves' hyperthyroidism, was used to find distinguishing TCR V-J signatures. Prospective prediction of ophthalmopathy was tested in an independent validation cohort of approximately 19 hyperthyroidism patients and 17 patients who later progressed to ophthalmopathy. The 75 to 100 discovery patients were randomly split 7:3 into training and test sets. In addition, the study compared T-cell repertoires in thyroid tissue and in blood from over 5 Graves' hyperthyroidism patients. After sampling, hyperthyroidism patients received methimazole starting at 30 mg daily, and ophthalmopathy patients received high-dose intravenous methylprednisolone. The libraries were constructed in a second round of multiplex PCR and then size-selected and purified. Paired-end sequencing of the libraries was performed with 100 bp reads on an Illumina HiSeq2000. Raw data were processed with SOAPnuke, discarding reads with adapters, uncalled bases, mean Phred below 15, or no exact constant-primer or identifier match. High-quality paired reads were merged with COPE v1.2.5, and unique nucleotide sequences were defined as clonotypes. MiTCR v1.1 was used to align clonotypes to the IMGT TRBV, TRBD and TRBJ reference segments. The analysis included only V-J combinations with a frequency above 0.0001, which together covered 99% to 99.2% of the repertoires. A TCS score was defined as the ratio of F50 (clonal expansion) to E x V (chaos), with BLOSUM62-based TCRdist applied between CDR3 peptides within each V-J. Welch's t-statistics and random forest reduced around 550 V-J features to roughly 13, which were used in a naive Bayes classifier (R e1071). Sample size was not statistically predetermined, and blinding of investigators to group allocation was not performed. TCR Vbeta CDR3 sequencing of 120 to 150 peripheral blood samples (over 40 ophthalmopathy, 75 or so hyperthyroidism and approximately 17 progressor patients) is reported in the paper.

This specimen consisted of peripheral blood mononuclear cells (PBMCs), obtained at new diagnosis, from a patient treated with antithyroid drugs. This sequence uses TRBV14 and TRBJ1-1, with an unclear D gene assignment. This receptor was taken from a young woman with Graves disease. Donor details come from another sample of the same person, matched by shared clones. The DNA sequence reads TGTGCCAGCAGCCAAGTTCGGGGTCCTTCCACTGAAGCTTTCTTT. This yields the protein CASSQVRGPSTEAFF. The variable domain in full, with residues beyond the CDR3 obtained from the reference TRBV14 and TRBJ1-1 genes, is EAGVTQFPSHSVIEKGQTVTLRCDPISGHDNLYWYRRVMGKEIKFLLHFVKESKQDESGMPNNRFLAERTGGTYSTLKVQPAELEDSGVYFCASSQVRGPSTEAFFGQGTRLTVV.